This TCR beta chain was retrieved from a study of blood T cell repertoires in COVID-19. Germline values: CDR1 MNHEY, CDR2 SVGAGI. The CDR3 loop spans 14 amino acids. The J segment lost 6 bases and the V segment lost 6 bases, leaving 4 bases of the junction unmatched. The protocol was immunoSEQ multiplex PCR, while the TCRdb copy is restricted to in-frame clones and leaves out a portion. The data hold about 200,000 clones, with 86% observed a single time. Source material: PBMCs or T cells enriched from blood (not recorded which). The chain has TRBV6-5 and TRBJ2-1; 11 nucleotides align to TRBD2. The clonotype originates from a man aged 35 to 55 with acute COVID-19. CDR3 coding DNA: TGTGCCAGCAGACCTGGACTAGCGGGCAATGAGCAGTTCTTC. It translates to CASRPGLAGNEQFF.